This T cell receptor beta chain was recorded in a study of beta chain features in type 1 diabetes. Findings and limits, study-wide: Fewer junction insertions and more nucleotide deletions appeared in type 1 diabetes patients. In every one of the four CD4+ subsets, TCRB CDR3s were moderately but significantly shorter in Type 1 diabetes patients.

Germline CDR1 MNHNS, CDR2 SASEGT. V dropped 4 bases and J dropped 6 bases, with 13 bases sitting between them. CDR3 length: 14 residues. What was sequenced were expressed TCRB transcripts, since all of the isolated RNA had been reverse transcribed. Profiling relied on immunoSEQ multiplex PCR, and the TCRdb table lists in-frame clones only, not all of them. The sample lists hundreds of thousands of clones; approximately 16% were seen once. A remark on this clone: Its antigen is currently unknown.

Sequenced input: naive CD4+ T cells from blood. The sequence was collected from a man aged 18 to 29 with type 1 diabetes. J is TRBJ2-1 and V is TRBV6-1; perhaps TRBD2 as D (5 bases). CDR3 loop: CASSVLEGINEQFF. The CDR3 DNA follows: TGTGCCAGCAGTGTGCTAGAGGGTATCAATGAGCAGTTCTTC.